This TCR beta chain originates from a study of blood T cell repertoires in COVID-19. All recovered Cohort 3 donors got two negative PCRs, got clearance, or saw symptom resolution. Germline V gene sequence: CDR1 SGHTA, CDR2 FQGTGA. This CDR3 contains 13 residues. J was trimmed by 9 bases and V by 5 bases; bases with no gene match: 9. Authors' data handling: Amplification from reference gene primers served as the basis for estimated nucleated cell counts. Sequencing was performed with immunoSEQ multiplex PCR; in TCRdb, only in-frame clones are kept and a portion is missing. The DNA was the basis for D and trimming; V, J and clone size are from that table. The data contain about 440,000 clones, about nine tenths of them seen just once; the ten biggest clones take up 0.6% to 0.7%.

The clonotype was recovered from a man in his late teens or twenties who had recovered from COVID-19. Input material: PBMCs or T cells enriched from blood (not recorded which). The genes are TRBV7-3 and TRBJ1-1; 7 bases are a match to TRBD1. Here the CDR3 DNA reads TGTGCCAGCAGCCCGGGGACAGTCCTCAAAGCTTTCTTT. It specifies CASSPGTVLKAFF. The whole variable domain, filled in from reference TRBV7-3 and TRBJ1-1, reads GAGVSQTPSNKVTEKGKYVELRCDPISGHTALYWYRQSLGQGPEFLIYFQGTGAADDSGLPNDRFFAVRPEGSVSTLKIQRTERGDSAVYLCASSPGTVLKAFFGQGTRLTVV.